This T cell receptor (beta chain) was identified in a study of OX40 agonist ivuxolimab in advanced cancers. Overall study context: Antecedent anti-PD-1, anti-PD-L1 or anti-CTLA-4 therapy was permissible, with approximately 44% having received some. Partial responses, seen in three patients, involved one hepatocellular carcinoma and two cutaneous melanomas.

Trimming took off 6 bases at V and 0 bases at J, with 9 bases between the two ends. The germline CDR1 and CDR2 sequences are MNHEY and SVGAGI. There are 14 residues in the CDR3. Libraries were prepared by immunoSEQ multiplex PCR; TCRdb keeps only in-frame clonotypes and omits some of them. The data show some 70,000 clones, approximately 89% seen once. This sequence joins TRBV6-5 and TRBJ1-5; no firm D call. The material was CD4+ or CD8+ T cells sorted from blood, obtained in a trial of the OX40 agonist ivuxolimab. The receptor was derived from an adult with an advanced solid tumor such as melanoma, head and neck, liver or kidney cancer. As DNA, the CDR3 is TGTGCCAGCAGGGAAAGTTTTAGCAATCAGCCCCAGCATTTT. This gives the protein CASRESFSNQPQHF.